The clone carrying this T cell receptor beta chain was counted only a few times. Its antigen is undetermined. PCR primers comprised 60 Vbeta and 13 Jbeta primers. Sequencing was performed with immunoSEQ multiplex PCR; in TCRdb, only in-frame clones are kept and a portion is missing. This sample has about 120,000 clones; 55% to 75% occur once, and the top ten carry 8% to 9.5%. The data stem from a study of cytomegalovirus exposure and HLA in healthy donors. Findings and limits, study-wide: Later analysis associated a missense DCLRE1C variant with TCR beta V- and J-gene trimming. Cytomegalovirus-associated status was assigned to around 160 TCR beta chains.

Germline CDR1 and CDR2: SEHNR and FQNEAQ (reference sequence). This CDR3 is 13 amino acids long. V lost 5 bases to trimming and J lost 0 bases, with 7 bases between them. The TCR comes from a middle-aged woman in good health and CMV-seropositive. This sequence joins TRBV7-9 and TRBJ1-1; no clear D gene. The sample was PBMCs. CDR3 nucleotide sequence: TGTGCCAGCAGCACAGCCATGAACACTGAAGCTTTCTTT. Encoded protein: CASSTAMNTEAFF.